This T cell receptor beta chain originates from a study of T-cell memory formation after mild COVID-19. Broader study findings: For contracting clones, CD4+ ones sat mainly in CM and EM, CD8+ in EMRA.

The ends were cut back, 2 bases at V and 6 bases at J, with 18 bases in the middle. Germline CDR1 LGHNA, CDR2 YSLEER. This CDR3 has 16 residues. One entry per CDR3 protein, called by TCRdb with MiXCR from the 5' RACE reads. The sample gives a few hundred thousand distinct CDR3 sequences, 14% of which show up once; roughly 23% is in the top ten. This clonotype was detected a few times. Its antigen is undetermined. The source is a young man who had mild COVID-19 (a few samples of this study predate the infection). Cell type and time point are not known. The sample comprised PBMCs or a T cell subset sorted from them (not recorded which). The J gene is TRBJ2-3, the V gene TRBV4-3, with D perhaps TRBD2 (6 bases). Here the CDR3 DNA reads TGCGCCAGCAGCCAACTAGGGACTTCGGCGACCGATACGCAGTATTTT. It yields the protein CASSQLGTSATDTQYF.